This is a list of T cell receptor beta chains from one sample in a study of vaccination and CD4 T cells after COVID-19. TCRdb recomputed calls from the PCR reads with MiXCR, one row per CDR3 protein. Here the sample spans some 10,000 distinct CDR3 sequences, less than 60% being singletons. Their specific antigens are unknown. Material: CD4+ T cells from blood, cultured in vitro. Source of these receptors: a human donor who had recovered from COVID-19. CDR3s include the opening cysteine and the closing phenylalanine or tryptophan.

V,J,CDR3
TRBV6-1,TRBJ1-5,CASSAAENQPQHF
TRBV11-3,TRBJ2-7,CASSPRTGSSYEQYF
TRBV7-6,TRBJ1-4,CASSLDGRSDEKLFF
TRBV19,TRBJ1-5,CASSIVLGPKSGQPQHF
TRBV25-1,TRBJ1-6,CASSGQGKNSPLHF
TRBV6-2/TRBV6-3,TRBJ1-2,CASSPTGVAGYTF
TRBV28,TRBJ1-5,CASSLWSVPVNQPQHF
TRBV2,TRBJ2-2,CASNTGTGGPGELFF
TRBV10-1,TRBJ2-3,CASSPGPDTQYF
TRBV7-9,TRBJ2-1,CASSLGWLAGRGHNEQFF
TRBV12-3/TRBV12-4,TRBJ2-3,CASRLAGVTDTQYF
TRBV27,TRBJ2-3,CASATPGRGMADTQYF
TRBV6-5,TRBJ1-3,CASSYTPTGVGNTIYF
TRBV12-3/TRBV12-4,TRBJ2-2,CASVTGARLYTGELFF
TRBV4-3,TRBJ1-4,CASSQDPLGTGSEKLFF
TRBV7-2,TRBJ1-2,CASSVTGSNPQYGYTF
TRBV20-1,TRBJ2-2,CSAHRGGPNTGELFF
TRBV5-1,TRBJ1-2,CASSPEGDYGYTF
TRBV20-1,TRBJ2-3,CSARDIGGDADTQYF
TRBV5-4,TRBJ2-2,CASRRDAGELFF
TRBV2,TRBJ1-2,CASSEGQGGVVDYGYTF
TRBV2,TRBJ1-1,CASSGYRAGEAFF
TRBV27,TRBJ2-6,CASSFLNSGANVLTF
TRBV6-1,TRBJ2-2,CASSARATSNTGELFF
TRBV7-9,TRBJ2-3,CASSLESTDTQYF
TRBV6-1,TRBJ2-7,CASSGGISGPRYEQYF
TRBV5-4,TRBJ2-3,CASSFLQGTDTQYF
TRBV7-8,TRBJ2-1,CASSETEGARAEQFF
TRBV20-1,TRBJ2-3,CSGGTVLATDTQYF
TRBV20-1,TRBJ2-5,CSAQTGGQETQYF
TRBV28,TRBJ1-1,CASSPGQGGTEAFF
TRBV6-1,TRBJ2-1,CTSVRTGTSRSYNEQFF
TRBV6-2/TRBV6-3,TRBJ2-3,CASSYGVSNTDTQYF
TRBV20-1,TRBJ2-1,CSARTSGGAAGSYNERFF
TRBV7-9,TRBJ1-2,CASSLESANYGYTF
TRBV25-1,TRBJ1-6,CASSAPGNNSPLHF
TRBV5-3,TRBJ2-1,CASSSTGLAGGSYNEQFF
TRBV6-7,TRBJ1-1,CASSYRSGTVLFMNTEAFF
TRBV6-2/TRBV6-3,TRBJ2-7,CASTLTGEFSEQYF
TRBV23-1,TRBJ1-5,CAGSQGGNQPQHF
TRBV5-4,TRBJ2-3,CASSTGGGDTQYF
TRBV5-4,TRBJ1-1,CASSLVLGAITEAFF
TRBV7-2,TRBJ2-2,CASNLAGGPAGELFF
TRBV7-9,TRBJ1-1,CASSLPRQSEAFF
TRBV6-1,TRBJ1-1,CASQVRGQGGGGFEAFF
TRBV7-9,TRBJ2-2,CASSALGQGNTGELFF
TRBV6-1,TRBJ1-1,CASRRGTVNTEAFF
TRBV30,TRBJ1-2,CAWRSRDRGIGYGYTF
TRBV2,TRBJ1-5,CASRDSRSNQPQHF
TRBV7-2,TRBJ2-1,CASSLRGAYSEQFF
TRBV7-2,TRBJ1-1,CASSLEGMGVSTEAFF
TRBV20-1,TRBJ1-2,CSAVREFGYTF
TRBV6-2/TRBV6-3,TRBJ2-2,CASSRRTSQGPGELFF